The 6 T cell receptor beta chains given below trace back to one sample, sequenced in a study of blood T cell repertoires in COVID-19. Some clones are missing from TCRdb's copy, which holds only in-frame ones; the method was immunoSEQ multiplex PCR. The repertoire holds 390,000 or so clones, with about 90% as singletons. Sequenced input: peripheral blood. The receptors come from a young man with active or convalescent COVID-19.

The CDR3 DNA is TGTGCCAGCAGCCCCCGGACATCCCAGGAACCTGGAAACACCATATATTTT. Residues: CASSPRTSQEPGNTIYF. The V call is TRBV11-2, the J call TRBJ1-3; maybe TRBD1 (5 bases). Germline V CDR1 and CDR2: SGHAT, FQNNGV. The V and J ends lost 5 bases and 2 bases respectively, with 19 bases between them. The CDR3 has 17 residues.

The rearrangement joins TRBV14 to TRBJ2-5, with a possible D match to TRBD1 (5 bases). Germline V gene lookup returns CDR1 SGHDN and CDR2 FVKESK. V lost 1 base, J lost 6 bases, and 15 bases lay in between. CDR3 length equals 15 residues. The CDR3 DNA is TGTGCCAGCAGCCAAGTGGGCCCGAAGGGGAAGACCCAGTACTTC. This gives the protein CASSQVGPKGKTQYF.

The chain combines TRBV27 with TRBJ2-7, with 12 bases lining up with TRBD2. This CDR3 has 16 residues. V trimming: 5 bases; J trimming: 9 bases; junction bases outside the gene matches: 14. The germline gives CDR1 MNHEY, CDR2 SMNVEV (reference sequence). The CDR3 sequence is CASSLTLAGGPTGQYF. In DNA form, the CDR3 reads TGTGCCAGCAGTCTTACTCTAGCGGGAGGGCCCACCGGGCAGTACTTC.

V usage is TRBV11-2 and J usage is TRBJ1-1, with D hard to call. Germline V gene lookup returns CDR1 SGHAT and CDR2 FQNNGV. V lost 1 base and J lost 10, with 10 bases in between. The length of the CDR3 is 12 residues. The CDR3 DNA follows: TGTGCCAGCAGCTTAGCGATCGAGGGAGCTTTCTTT. Translated: CASSLAIEGAFF.

The rearrangement uses TRBV19 and TRBJ1-5, with D perhaps matching TRBD1 (5 bases). CDR1 is LNHDA and CDR2 is SQIVND in the germline V gene (reference sequence). The CDR3 contains 15 residues. V lost 3 bases and J 2 bases, leaving 11 bases between the germline ends. CDR3 in DNA: TGTGCCAGTAGTATCGTGGGGGAGGGCAATCAGCCCCAGCATTTT. Protein: CASSIVGEGNQPQHF.

The rearrangement uses TRBV5-8 and TRBJ2-1; TRBD2 aligns across 11 bases. V lost 4 bases and J lost 0; bases outside the gene matches: 12. CDR1 is SGHTS, CDR2 YDEGEE, per germline. The CDR3 length is 19 residues. The CDR3 nucleotides read TGTGCCAGCAGCCAAAGAGGGACTAGCGGTCCGAGCTCCTACAATGAGCAGTTCTTC. Its protein is CASSQRGTSGPSSYNEQFF. The full variable domain, completed using reference TRBV5-8 and TRBJ2-1, is EAGVTQSPTHLIKTRGQQATLRCSPISGHTSVYWYQQALGLGLQFLLWYDEGEERNRGNFPPRFSGRQFPNYSSELNVNALELEDSALYLCASSQRGTSGPSSYNEQFFGPGTRLTVL.